These 19 T cell receptor beta chains share one sample of origin, sequenced in a study of early T cells in non-severe SARS-CoV-2 infection. TCRdb reprocessed the 5' RACE reads via MiXCR and lists one record per CDR3 protein. Here the sample spans about 64,000 distinct CDR3 sequences, 10% to 15% being singletons. This specimen consisted of whole blood, obtained at baseline. These receptors originate from an adult who was a healthcare worker with PCR-confirmed SARS-CoV-2 infection or an uninfected control (not recorded which).

The chain carries TRBV29-1 and TRBJ1-2, with D unclear. Trimming took off 4 bases at V and 2 bases at J, with 8 bases between the two ends. Germline V gene lookup returns CDR1 SQVTM and CDR2 ANQGSEA. This CDR3 contains 12 residues. The CDR3 region has the DNA TGCAGCGTTGGTGGGCGGAACTATGGCTACACCTTC. Encoded protein: CSVGGRNYGYTF.

This clonotype was recorded at least ten times. V and J are TRBV20-1 and TRBJ1-5; a weak D match, TRBD1 (6 bases). This CDR3 has 15 residues. V was trimmed by 6 bases and J by 0 bases, leaving 15 bases between them. Per germline, CDR1 DFQATT and CDR2 SNEGSKA (reference sequence). CDR3 protein: CSAILRDTSNQPQHF. The CDR3 bases are TGCAGTGCCATCCTTCGGGACACTAGCAATCAGCCCCAGCATTTT.

There are a few counts of this clonotype. The V and J genes are TRBV6-5 and TRBJ2-5, with 8 bases identical to TRBD2. J was trimmed by 1 base and V by 3 bases; bases with no gene match: 4. Germline V gives CDR1 MNHEY, CDR2 SVGAGI. The CDR3 consists of 15 residues. CDR3 in DNA: TGTGCCAGCAGTTATATGCGGGGGGCCCAAGAGACCCAGTACTTC. It yields the protein CASSYMRGAQETQYF.

This clonotype has at least ten counts. The rearrangement uses TRBV30 and TRBJ2-2; a possible D gene is TRBD1 (6 bases). Trimming stripped 1 base from V and 7 bases from J, with 7 bases between. This CDR3 comprises 12 residues. Germline CDR1 reads GTSNPN; CDR2 reads SVGIG (reference sequence). CDR3: CAWSATGGELFF. The CDR3 DNA follows: TGTGCCTGGAGTGCGACAGGCGGGGAGCTGTTTTTT.

The chain carries TRBV7-9 and TRBJ2-3; D is ambiguous. CDR3 length: 17 residues. CDR1 SEHNR and CDR2 FQNEAQ come from the germline V gene (reference sequence). Trimming pared 6 bases from V and 0 bases from J, leaving 19 bases between. This CDR3 is CASRKNWGGPSTDTQYF. In DNA, the CDR3 is TGTGCCAGCAGAAAGAATTGGGGTGGGCCTAGCACAGATACGCAGTATTTT.

This clonotype has only a few counts. This chain links TRBV27 with TRBJ2-3; 12 bases are shared with TRBD2. The V and J ends lost 5 bases and 2 bases, in that order; junction bases with no gene match: 14. Germline CDR1 and CDR2: MNHEY and SMNVEV (reference sequence). The CDR3 runs 19 residues. In DNA form, the CDR3 reads TGTGCCAGCAGTGCGAACCCCTGGACTAGCGGGGAATTCACAGATACGCAGTATTTT. Its protein is CASSANPWTSGEFTDTQYF.

This clonotype has more than one count but fewer than ten. The rearrangement joins TRBV7-9 to TRBJ2-7; D not resolved. Germline-derived CDR1 and CDR2 are SEHNR and FQNEAQ (reference sequence). V lost 5 bases and J 3 bases, leaving 5 bases between the germline ends. The CDR3 has 11 amino acids. DNA for the CDR3: TGTGCCAGCAGCCCGCTCTACGAGCAGTACTTC. Its protein product is CASSPLYEQYF.

The rearrangement joins TRBV28 to TRBJ2-2; D not resolved. The V and J ends lost 6 bases and 1 base respectively, with 9 bases between them. This CDR3 contains 14 residues. The germline V gene encodes CDR1 MDHEN and CDR2 SYDVKM. CDR3 amino acids: CASRSPGNTGELFF. The CDR3 DNA reads as TGTGCCAGCAGGTCTCCAGGGAACACCGGGGAGCTGTTTTTT.

This clonotype was observed many times. V usage is TRBV12-3 or TRBV12-4 and J usage is TRBJ2-1; D possibly matches TRBD1 or TRBD2 (5 bases each). V dropped 0 bases and J dropped 9 bases, with 21 bases sitting between them. CDR3 size: 17 residues. CDR3 sequence: CASSLAGSWVRGGEQFF. The CDR3 coding sequence is TGTGCCAGCAGTTTAGCGGGGTCCTGGGTGAGGGGCGGTGAGCAGTTCTTC.

This clonotype was observed a few times. CDR3 loop: CATSDLQGRDTQYF. CDR3 bases: TGTGCCACCAGTGATTTGCAGGGGCGAGATACGCAGTATTTT. This chain connects TRBV24-1 to TRBJ2-3; perhaps TRBD1 as D (6 bases). Looked up from germline, CDR1 is KGHDR and CDR2 is SFDVKD. V was trimmed by 0 bases and J by 5 bases, leaving 8 bases between them. The CDR3 spans 14 residues.

The chain joins TRBV29-1 to TRBJ1-2; D is possibly TRBD1 (5 bases). Germline loops: CDR1 SQVTM, CDR2 ANQGSEA. The CDR3 spans 17 residues. Trimming pared 4 bases from V and 2 bases from J, leaving 23 bases between. Written as DNA, the CDR3 is TGCAGCGTTGCGGATGACTCGGACACCTCACTCAACTATGGCTACACCTTC. Protein sequence: CSVADDSDTSLNYGYTF.

This clonotype has only a few counts. The rearrangement joins TRBV6-2 or TRBV6-3 to TRBJ1-2, with a tentative D call TRBD1 (5 bases). Germline values: CDR1 MNHEY, CDR2 SVGEGT. The V end lost 7 bases, the J end lost 5 bases, and 8 bases lay between the germline ends. CDR3 size: 11 residues. CDR3 sequence: CASMQGYGYTF. In DNA, the CDR3 is TGTGCCAGCATGCAGGGTTATGGCTACACCTTC.

CDR3 loop: CASSLNSRETQYF. The CDR3 region has the DNA TGCGCCAGCAGCTTGAATTCGAGGGAGACCCAGTACTTC. This chain joins TRBV5-1 and TRBJ2-5, with D uncertain. The CDR3 loop spans 13 amino acids. The germline CDR1 and CDR2 sequences are SGHRS and YFSETQ. Trimming left V 1 base short and J 5 bases short, with 9 bases between.

There are a few counts of this clonotype. Germline is not matched at one junction end, which may reflect a read error. The rearrangement joins TRBV6-6 to TRBJ1-1, with TRBD1 as a possible D gene (6 bases). CDR1 is MNHNY, CDR2 SVGAGI, per germline (reference sequence). This CDR3 is 13 amino acids long. CDR3 DNA: TGTGCCAGCAGTTACCAGGGGAACATTGAAGCTTTCTTT. Translating it yields CASSYQGNIEAFF.

This chain uses TRBV14 with TRBJ1-2; D ambiguous. The CDR3 has 14 residues. Deletions cut 7 bases from V and 6 bases from J, with 18 bases between. The germline V gene encodes CDR1 SGHDN and CDR2 FVKESK. CDR3 loop: CASNRLGELNGYTF. The CDR3 DNA reads as TGTGCCAGCAACCGACTCGGAGAGCTCAATGGCTACACCTTC.

The genes are TRBV14 and TRBJ2-7; D is perhaps TRBD1 (5 bases). The CDR3 runs 14 residues. V lost 2 bases and J lost 3, with 11 bases in between. Germline V gene data show CDR1 as SGHDN and CDR2 as FVKESK. The CDR3 coding sequence is TGTGCCAGCAGCCAAAGGGGCACACTCTACGAGCAGTACTTC. This translates into CASSQRGTLYEQYF.

This clonotype has more than one count but fewer than ten. The chain is built from TRBV23-1 and TRBJ1-1; D unclear. TRBV23-1 falls under the ORF class, with uncertain function. The CDR3 extends over 14 amino acids. The V end was cut by 0 bases, the J end by 1 base, with 6 bases between. The CDR3 nucleotides read TGCGCCAGCAGTCAATCGACACCGAACACTGAAGCTTTCTTT. Translation: CASSQSTPNTEAFF.

This clonotype was seen a handful of times. V gene TRBV10-1 combines with J gene TRBJ2-2; the match to TRBD2 covers 7 bases. V dropped 1 base and J dropped 1; count of bases not matched to a gene: 3. This CDR3 has 16 amino acids. CDR1 and CDR2 (germline): WNHNN, SYGVQD (reference sequence). CDR3 amino acids: CASSEFTSVNTGELFF. The CDR3 bases are TGCGCCAGCAGTGAGTTTACTAGCGTGAACACCGGGGAGCTGTTTTTT.

This chain links TRBV6-2 or TRBV6-3 with TRBJ1-5, with D unclear. The CDR3 is 15 amino acids. The ends were cut back, 5 bases at V and 9 bases at J, with 20 bases in the middle. Germline values: CDR1 MNHEY, CDR2 SVGEGT. In DNA, the CDR3 is TGTGCCAGCAGTGGCTCGGGCCGAATAATTATGCCCCAGCATTTT. It yields the protein CASSGSGRIIMPQHF.